This T cell receptor beta chain derives from a study of blood T cell repertoires in COVID-19. This CDR3 has 14 amino acids. Germline V gives CDR1 SGHRS, CDR2 YFSETQ. Trimming shortened V by 6 bases and J by 0 bases, and 13 bases separated the two germline ends. Assay: immunoSEQ multiplex PCR; the TCRdb copy retains only in-frame clones and omits some. This table has around 67,000 clones, 87% appearing once. The clonotype originates from a woman of 80 years or more with acute or convalescent COVID-19. The rearrangement joins TRBV5-1 to TRBJ2-7; perhaps TRBD1 as D (5 bases). What was sequenced was peripheral blood. The CDR3 DNA sequence: TGCGCCAGCAACTTACAGGAACCCTCCTACGAGCAGTACTTC. This sequence encodes CASNLQEPSYEQYF.